Below are 3 T cell receptor beta chains sequenced from a single sample in a study of identical twins' blood T cells. TCRdb recomputed calls from the 5' RACE reads with MiXCR, one row per CDR3 protein. There are roughly 380,000 distinct CDR3 sequences in the sample; over 25% occur only once, and 6.1% lies in the top ten. The sample consisted of PBMCs. The source of these receptors is a woman between 18 and 50 years old in good health.

Written as DNA, the CDR3 is TGTGCCAGCAGCTTGGGGGCCACAGATACGCAGTATTTT. Translating it yields CASSLGATDTQYF. This chain links TRBV13 with TRBJ2-3; D is possibly TRBD1 (6 bases). CDR1 and CDR2 (germline): PRHDT, FYEKMQ (reference sequence). Trimming left V 3 bases short and J 2 bases short, with 6 bases between. The CDR3 loop spans 13 amino acids.

In this sample, this clonotype turned up a few times. This chain links TRBV19 with TRBJ2-3; D is uncertain. V was trimmed by 1 base and J by 3 bases, leaving 5 bases between them. The germline CDR1 and CDR2 sequences are LNHDA and SQIVND (reference sequence). The CDR3 has 13 amino acids. CDR3 nucleotides: TGTGCCAGTAGTATAGTAGAGACAGATACGCAGTATTTT. Protein sequence: CASSIVETDTQYF.

The CDR3 bases are TGCGCCAGCAGCTTGGTGGGGACAGTCCAAGAGACCCAGTACTTC. It encodes CASSLVGTVQETQYF. The V call is TRBV5-1, the J call TRBJ2-5, with TRBD1 matching 7 bases. In germline, CDR1 is SGHRS, CDR2 YFSETQ. V lost 0 bases and J lost 1; bases outside the gene matches: 3. The CDR3 contains 15 residues.